Presented here are 11 T cell receptor beta chains from one specimen sequenced in a study of cytomegalovirus exposure and HLA in healthy donors. Data came from immunoSEQ multiplex PCR; TCRdb stores just in-frame clones and leaves some out. Of fewer than 400,000 clones in the sample, 88% were seen once. Input material: PBMCs. Source of these receptors: a man younger than 45 in good health and CMV-seronegative.

The rearrangement joins TRBV6-6 to TRBJ2-3, with TRBD2 as a possible D gene (6 bases). V lost 4 bases and J 0 bases, leaving 11 bases between the germline ends. The V gene's germline CDR1 is MNHNY and CDR2 SVGAGI (reference sequence). The CDR3 spans 15 residues. DNA for the CDR3: TGTGCCAGCAGTTTTTTCGGGACTAGCACAGATACGCAGTATTTT. Protein sequence: CASSFFGTSTDTQYF.

The J gene is TRBJ1-5, the V gene TRBV7-2, with TRBD1 identical over 7 bases. This CDR3 has 15 amino acids. Trimming cost V 5 bases and J 4 bases; bases outside gene matches: 8. Germline V gene lookup returns CDR1 SGHTA and CDR2 FQGNSA. This CDR3 is CASSPGQAVNQPQHF. In DNA, the CDR3 is TGTGCCAGCAGCCCCGGACAGGCCGTAAATCAGCCCCAGCATTTT.

V gene TRBV4-3 combines with J gene TRBJ2-3, with TRBD1 matching over 9 bases. CDR1 and CDR2 from the germline V gene are LGHNA and YSLEER. With 3 bases clipped from V and 0 bases from J, the junction kept 7 bases outside the gene matches. This CDR3 has 17 residues. The CDR3 nucleotides are TGCGCCAGCAGCCAGGATGGACAGGGGACAAGCACAGATACGCAGTATTTT. It yields the protein CASSQDGQGTSTDTQYF.

The count of this clone is one. V is TRBV27 and J is TRBJ2-5; D may be TRBD1 (7 bases). The J call may be mistaken, given a closer DNA end match to TRBJ2-7. Germline CDR1 MNHEY, CDR2 SMNVEV (reference sequence). The CDR3 length is 15 residues. The CDR3 is CASRGWRQGGYEQYF. In nucleotides, the CDR3 is TGTGCCAGCAGGGGATGGAGGCAGGGGGGCTACGAGCAGTACTTC.

The rearrangement links TRBV13 to TRBJ2-7; TRBD1 matches at 7 bases. CDR1 PRHDT and CDR2 FYEKMQ come from the germline V gene (reference sequence). The CDR3 extends over 15 amino acids. After removal of 5 bases from V and 2 bases from J, the junction contained 9 bases not matched to a gene. The CDR3 DNA reads TGTGCCAGCAGCACTACAGGGGTAAGCGCCTACGAGCAGTACTTC. Translated: CASSTTGVSAYEQYF.

This clone was recorded once. The rearrangement uses TRBV5-6 and TRBJ2-2; the D is unclear. The CDR3 spans 13 residues. Trimming stripped 2 bases from V and 4 bases from J, with 6 bases between. CDR1 is SGHDT and CDR2 is YYEEEE in the germline V gene. The CDR3 sequence: CASSLRSTGELFF. The CDR3 nucleotides are TGTGCCAGCAGCTTAAGGAGCACCGGGGAGCTGTTTTTT.

The chain joins TRBV4-3 to TRBJ1-2; a possible D gene is TRBD1 (5 bases). The germline V gene encodes CDR1 LGHNA and CDR2 YSLEER. V was pared by 1 base and J by 8 bases, with 17 bases between. This CDR3 has 15 residues. CDR3 bases: TGCGCCAGCAGCCAAGGTCTAGGGGTAAAAGAGGGCTACACCTTC. Encoded protein: CASSQGLGVKEGYTF.

In this sample, this clone turned up once. The V and J genes are TRBV2 and TRBJ2-3, with D possibly TRBD1 on 6 matching bases. CDR1 and CDR2 from the germline V gene are SNHLY and FYNNEI. The length of the CDR3 is 13 residues. V lost 6 bases to trimming and J lost 1 base, with 8 bases between them. CDR3 protein: CASRAGGTDTQYF. In DNA, the CDR3 is TGTGCCAGCAGAGCAGGGGGCACAGATACGCAGTATTTT.

In DNA form, the CDR3 reads TGTGCCAGTAGTATAGTGTGGGACAGGGACTCCTATGGCTACACCTTC. Its protein product is CASSIVWDRDSYGYTF. The chain recombines TRBV19 with TRBJ1-2; 9 positions agree with TRBD1. This CDR3 comprises 16 residues. Germline V lookup: CDR1 LNHDA, CDR2 SQIVND (reference sequence). Trimming cost V 1 base and J 4 bases; bases outside gene matches: 7. The full variable domain, its missing parts supplied by reference TRBV19 and TRBJ1-2, is DGGITQSPKYLFRKEGQNVTLSCEQNLNHDAMYWYRQDPGQGLRLIYYSQIVNDFQKGDIAEGYSVSREKKESFPLTVTSAQKNPTAFYLCASSIVWDRDSYGYTFGSGTRLTVV.

The J gene is TRBJ2-2, the V gene TRBV9, with D maybe TRBD1 (5 bases). CDR3 length: 14 amino acids. V lost 0 bases to trimming and J lost 8 bases, with 11 bases between them. Looked up from germline, CDR1 is SGDLS and CDR2 is YYNGEE. This chain's CDR3 is CASSVVMGQGELFF. The CDR3 nucleotides are TGTGCCAGCAGCGTAGTGATGGGGCAAGGGGAGCTGTTTTTT.

The V call is TRBV27, the J call TRBJ2-3, with a weak D call TRBD2 (6 bases). Germline CDR1 and CDR2: MNHEY and SMNVEV (reference sequence). Trimming stripped 7 bases from V and 6 bases from J, with 20 bases between. This CDR3 region has 15 residues. CDR3 in DNA: TGTGCCAGCACCCCGGGAGCGGCCTGGGCGGATACGCAGTATTTT. Its protein is CASTPGAAWADTQYF.